These T cell receptor beta chains were read from a single sample in a study of CD8+ T cells in alopecia areata. Sequenced by immunoSEQ multiplex PCR; TCRdb stores in-frame clones only, minus some. Among about 15,000 clones, 45% to 65% were seen once, and the ten largest hold 12%. What was sequenced was skin. The receptors come from a human donor with alopecia areata. Each CDR3 is given with its conserved first and last residue. D genes are given only for firm matches. A row's size may be missing; if present it is once, few, many or a size class.

j_call,v_call,clone_size,d_call,cdr3_aa,cdr3_nt
TRBJ2-1,TRBV28,medium-sized,TRBD2,CASSDIRLAGKDEQFF,TGTGCCAGCAGTGACATCCGGCTAGCGGGAAAGGATGAGCAGTTCTTC
TRBJ2-1,TRBV28,.,.,CASTSGYTYNEQFF,TGTGCCAGCACGAGCGGGTATACCTACAATGAGCAGTTCTTC
TRBJ2-1,TRBV5-1,.,.,CASSLYGGDNEQFF,TGCGCCAGCAGCTTGTACGGGGGAGACAATGAGCAGTTCTTC
TRBJ1-1,TRBV27,few,TRBD1,CARGGTGKIMNTEAFF,TGTGCCAGAGGGGGGACAGGGAAAATCATGAACACTGAAGCTTTCTTT
TRBJ2-2,TRBV14,few,.,CASSQEGSPNTGELFF,TGTGCCAGCAGCCAAGAGGGCAGCCCGAACACCGGGGAGCTGTTTTTT
TRBJ1-5,TRBV5-1,few,TRBD1,CASSLGGTGLDYQPQHF,TGCGCCAGCAGCTTGGGAGGGACAGGGCTCGATTATCAGCCCCAGCATTTT
TRBJ2-5,TRBV2,.,TRBD1,CASSPQGAAETQYF,TGTGCCAGCAGTCCACAGGGGGCTGCAGAGACCCAGTACTTC
TRBJ2-7,TRBV29-1,.,.,CSARDSTTSYEQYF,TGCAGCGCCCGAGACAGCACGACTTCCTACGAGCAGTACTTC
TRBJ2-7,TRBV5-8,.,.,CASRLKGSTYEQYF,TGTGCCAGCAGACTGAAAGGGAGTACGTACGAGCAGTACTTC
TRBJ1-2,TRBV5-1,.,TRBD1,CASSLTRTGTYGYTF,TGCGCCAGCAGCTTGACTCGGACAGGGACCTATGGCTACACCTTC
TRBJ1-1,TRBV29-1,.,.,CSVGQKMNTEAFF,TGCAGCGTCGGACAGAAAATGAACACTGAAGCTTTCTTT
TRBJ2-1,TRBV7-2,few,TRBD2,CASSPAGLAGGNNEQFF,TGTGCCAGCAGCCCGGCAGGCCTAGCGGGGGGGAACAATGAGCAGTTCTTC
TRBJ2-7,TRBV19,.,.,CASSMGVGSEQYF,TGTGCCAGTAGTATGGGGGTAGGATCCGAGCAGTACTTC
TRBJ2-5,TRBV7-2,few,.,CASSRVETQYF,TGTGCCAGCAGCCGGGTGGAGACCCAGTACTTC
TRBJ2-2,TRBV5-5,.,.,CASSLDWSGELFF,TGTGCCAGCAGCTTGGATTGGTCCGGGGAGCTGTTTTTT
TRBJ2-3,TRBV7-2,.,TRBD2,CASSSGGAGSSDTQYF,TGTGCCAGCTCCTCGGGGGGAGCGGGAAGTTCAGATACGCAGTATTTT
TRBJ2-7,TRBV5-1,few,.,CASSLFPGSMASFFEQYF,TGCGCCAGCAGCTTATTCCCGGGTTCGATGGCGTCTTTCTTCGAGCAGTACTTC